Only one count was recorded for the clone carrying this T cell receptor (beta chain). The antigen is undetermined. Sequencing was performed with immunoSEQ multiplex PCR; in TCRdb, only in-frame clones are kept and a portion is missing. Found here are over 80,000 clones, approximately 80% of them singletons; the top ten hold 2.5% to 3.5%. The data stem from a study of neoadjuvant anti-PD-1 for oral cavity cancer. Findings and caveats of the study: TCR analyses covered only a few patients per response group.

The CDR3 sequence is 13 residues long. The trim removed 7 bases at V and 5 bases at J, leaving 6 bases unmatched. CDR1 and CDR2 (germline): LNHDA, SQIVND (reference sequence). PBMCs were not maintained or expanded in culture before analysis. Sequenced here: PBMCs, sampled before nivolumab (anti-PD-1) treatment. J is TRBJ1-1 and V is TRBV19; TRBD1 matches at 8 bases. This receptor was obtained from a person aged 40-85 years with oral cavity squamous cell carcinoma. The CDR3 loop reads CASIRGRATEAFF. CDR3 DNA: TGTGCCAGTATCAGGGGGCGAGCTACTGAAGCTTTCTTT.